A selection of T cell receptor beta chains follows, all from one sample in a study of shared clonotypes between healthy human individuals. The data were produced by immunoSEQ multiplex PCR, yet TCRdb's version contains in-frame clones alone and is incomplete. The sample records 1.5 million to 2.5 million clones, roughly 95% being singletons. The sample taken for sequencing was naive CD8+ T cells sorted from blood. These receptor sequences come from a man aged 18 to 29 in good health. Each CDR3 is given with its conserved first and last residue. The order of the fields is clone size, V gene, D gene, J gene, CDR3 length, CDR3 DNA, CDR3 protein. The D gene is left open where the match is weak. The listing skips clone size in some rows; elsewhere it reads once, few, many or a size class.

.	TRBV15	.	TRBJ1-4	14	TGTGCCACCAGCCGCGTTATGGGTAATGAAAAACTGTTTTTT	CATSRVMGNEKLFF
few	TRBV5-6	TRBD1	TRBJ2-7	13	TGTGCCAGCAGCTTAGGACAGGGAGAGGAGCAGTACTTC	CASSLGQGEEQYF
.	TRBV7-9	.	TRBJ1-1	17	TGTGCCAGCAGCTTTCCCCCCAAGGGGCAGTTCGATGGTGAAGCTTTCTTT	CASSFPPKGQFDGEAFF
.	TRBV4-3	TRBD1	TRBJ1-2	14	TGCGCCAGCAGCCAATTTCAGGGGGCTACTGGCTACACCTTC	CASSQFQGATGYTF
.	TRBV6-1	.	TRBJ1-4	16	TGTGCCAGCAGTGAAGGACGCCTTGCAACTAATGAAAAACTGTTTTTT	CASSEGRLATNEKLFF
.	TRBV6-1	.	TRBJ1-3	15	TGTGCCAGCGTCACTCAAGTCCCCTCTGGAAACACCATATATTTT	CASVTQVPSGNTIYF
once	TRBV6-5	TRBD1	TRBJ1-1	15	TGTGCCAGCAGGCTGACGGGACAGGGGGACACTGAAGCTTTCTTT	CASRLTGQGDTEAFF
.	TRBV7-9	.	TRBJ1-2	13	TGTGCCAGCAGCCCGGTAGATCCCTATGGCTACACCTTC	CASSPVDPYGYTF
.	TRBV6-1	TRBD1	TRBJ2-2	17	TGTGCCAGCAGTGACCCCCATTTGACAGGGATCACCGGGGAGCTGTTTTTT	CASSDPHLTGITGELFF
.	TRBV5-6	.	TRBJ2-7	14	TGTGCCAGCAGCCCCCTAATCGAGTACAACGAGCAGTACTTC	CASSPLIEYNEQYF
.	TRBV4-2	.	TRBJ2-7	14	TGTGCCAGCAGCCAATACCGGGACGTCTACGAGCAGTACTTC	CASSQYRDVYEQYF